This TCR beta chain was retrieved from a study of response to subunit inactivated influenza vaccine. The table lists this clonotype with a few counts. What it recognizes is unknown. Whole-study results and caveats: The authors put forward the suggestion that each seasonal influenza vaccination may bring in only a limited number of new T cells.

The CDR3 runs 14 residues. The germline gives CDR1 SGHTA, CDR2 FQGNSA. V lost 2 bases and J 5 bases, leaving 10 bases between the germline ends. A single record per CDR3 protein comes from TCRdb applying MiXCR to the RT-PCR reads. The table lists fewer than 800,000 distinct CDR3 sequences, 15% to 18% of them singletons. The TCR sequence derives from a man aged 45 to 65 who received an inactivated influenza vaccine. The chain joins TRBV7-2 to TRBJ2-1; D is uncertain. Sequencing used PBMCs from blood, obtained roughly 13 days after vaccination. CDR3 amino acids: CASSLSTVDNEQFF. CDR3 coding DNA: TGTGCCAGCAGCTTAAGTACAGTAGACAATGAGCAGTTCTTC.